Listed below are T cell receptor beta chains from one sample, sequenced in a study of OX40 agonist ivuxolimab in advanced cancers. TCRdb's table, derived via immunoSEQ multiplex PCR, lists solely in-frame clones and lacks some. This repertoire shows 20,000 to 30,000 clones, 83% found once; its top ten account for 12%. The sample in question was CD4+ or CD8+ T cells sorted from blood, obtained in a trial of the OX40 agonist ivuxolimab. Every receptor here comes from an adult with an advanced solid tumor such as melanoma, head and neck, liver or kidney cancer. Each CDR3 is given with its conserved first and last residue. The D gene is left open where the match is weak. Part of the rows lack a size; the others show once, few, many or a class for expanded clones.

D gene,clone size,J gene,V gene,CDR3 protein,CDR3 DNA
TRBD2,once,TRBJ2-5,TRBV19,CASSRVTSGTETQYF,TGTGCCAGTAGTAGGGTGACTAGCGGGACCGAGACCCAGTACTTC
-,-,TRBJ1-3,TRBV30,CAWASRVSSGNTIYF,TGTGCCTGGGCCAGTCGAGTTAGCTCTGGAAACACCATATATTTT
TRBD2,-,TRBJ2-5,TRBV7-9,CASSVTSGEEETQYF,TGTGCCAGCAGCGTAACTAGCGGGGAGGAAGAGACCCAGTACTTC
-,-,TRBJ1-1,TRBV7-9,CASSTGHQIVAEAFF,TGTGCCAGCAGCACCGGACATCAAATTGTTGCTGAAGCTTTCTTT
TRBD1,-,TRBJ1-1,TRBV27,CASSFGTGNTEAFF,TGTGCCAGCAGTTTTGGGACAGGGAACACTGAAGCTTTCTTT
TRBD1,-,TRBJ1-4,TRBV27,CASTDRGPSSGGEKLFF,TGTGCCAGCACTGACAGGGGTCCATCCTCTGGGGGCGAAAAACTGTTTTTT
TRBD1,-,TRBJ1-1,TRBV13,CASSQPGGYAEAFF,TGTGCCAGCAGTCAGCCAGGGGGGTACGCTGAAGCTTTCTTT
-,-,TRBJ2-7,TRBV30,CAWSVGAYEQYF,TGTGCCTGGAGTGTGGGGGCCTACGAGCAGTACTTC
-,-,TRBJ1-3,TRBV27,CASSLSGTPRGTIYF,TGTGCCAGCAGTTTGTCCGGGACACCTAGGGGCACCATATATTTT
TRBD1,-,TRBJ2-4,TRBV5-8,CASSSDGTGKNIQYF,TGTGCCAGCAGCTCCGACGGGACAGGGAAAAACATTCAGTACTTC
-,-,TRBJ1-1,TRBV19,CASRSDLNTEAFF,TGTGCCAGTCGATCTGATCTGAACACTGAAGCTTTCTTT
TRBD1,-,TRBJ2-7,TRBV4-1,CASSPTDRRAYEQYF,TGCGCCAGCAGCCCAACGGACAGGCGAGCCTACGAGCAGTACTTC
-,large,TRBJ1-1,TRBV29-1,CSVGHPGNRRTEAFF,TGCAGCGTTGGACATCCAGGGAATAGGCGGACTGAAGCTTTCTTT
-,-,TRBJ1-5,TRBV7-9,CASSLGIRDWHF,TGTGCCAGCAGCTTAGGGATACGGGACTGGCATTTT
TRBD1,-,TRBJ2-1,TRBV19,CASSMGGQGNEQFF,TGTGCCAGTAGTATGGGGGGACAGGGGAATGAGCAGTTCTTC
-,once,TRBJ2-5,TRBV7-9,CASTPPLGQETQYF,TGTGCCAGCACCCCTCCTCTAGGTCAAGAGACCCAGTACTTC
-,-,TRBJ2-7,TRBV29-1,CSVAGDSYEQYF,TGCAGCGTTGCTGGTGACAGCTACGAGCAGTACTTC
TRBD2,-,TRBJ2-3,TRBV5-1,CASSTSSGGITDTQYF,TGCGCCAGCAGCACATCTAGCGGGGGGATCACAGATACGCAGTATTTT
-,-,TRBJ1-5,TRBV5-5,CASSLGSVLSNQPQHF,TGTGCCAGCAGCTTGGGTTCCGTTCTTAGCAATCAGCCCCAGCATTTT
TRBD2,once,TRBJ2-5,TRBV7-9,CASSFPAGDQETQYF,TGTGCCAGCAGCTTTCCAGCGGGGGACCAAGAGACCCAGTACTTC
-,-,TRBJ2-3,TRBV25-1,CASLEDLGAQYF,TGTGCCAGCCTTGAGGACCTAGGGGCGCAGTATTTT
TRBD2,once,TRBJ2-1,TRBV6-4,CASSQGLAGEVGEQFF,TGTGCCAGCAGCCAGGGACTAGCGGGGGAAGTGGGCGAGCAGTTCTTC
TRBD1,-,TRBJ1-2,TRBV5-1,CASSLAGTALGYTF,TGCGCCAGCAGCTTGGCAGGGACAGCACTGGGCTACACCTTC
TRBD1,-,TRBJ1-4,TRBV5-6,CASNGPAGTANEKLFF,TGTGCCAGCAACGGACCAGCCGGGACAGCTAATGAAAAACTGTTTTTT
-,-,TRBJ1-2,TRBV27,CASSFGVNYGYTF,TGTGCCAGCAGTTTCGGGGTTAACTATGGCTACACCTTC
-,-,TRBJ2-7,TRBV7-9,CASPPLARALSSYEQYF,TGTGCCAGCCCGCCTTTGGCAAGGGCCCTGAGCTCCTACGAGCAGTACTTC
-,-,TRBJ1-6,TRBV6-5,CASSSPRTNSPLHF,TGTGCCAGCAGTTCCCCCCGAACTAATTCACCCCTCCACTTT
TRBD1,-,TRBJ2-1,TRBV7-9,CASSEGTGLIGEQFF,TGTGCCAGCAGCGAGGGGACAGGGCTAATAGGTGAGCAGTTCTTC